This T cell receptor beta chain was sequenced for a study of regulatory T cells in long-lasting Graves disease. iRepertoire HTBI primers and Arm-PCR of CDR3 regions built TCR beta libraries. MiXCR, applied by TCRdb to the multiplex PCR reads, yields one record per CDR3 protein. The sample includes 650,000 to 850,000 distinct CDR3 sequences, around 32% of them seen just once. V lost 5 bases and J 4 bases, leaving 17 bases between the germline ends. The CDR3 totals 15 residues. Germline assignment: CDR1 DFQATT and CDR2 SNEGSKA (reference sequence). As for time point: persistent/refractory GD, antithyroid drugs over 5 years with positive TRAb. Extracted RNA from PBMCs served as the source of the TCR library.

This chain joins TRBV20-1 and TRBJ2-2; D possibly matches TRBD1 or TRBD2 (6 bases each). Sequenced here: peripheral blood mononuclear cells (PBMCs), sampled when the disease was refractory, from a patient treated with antithyroid drugs. This TCR derives from a female donor with Graves disease. In DNA, the CDR3 is TGCAGTGCTCACCATGGGGGGCAAAGCACCGGGGAGCTGTTTTTT. It is translated as CSAHHGGQSTGELFF.